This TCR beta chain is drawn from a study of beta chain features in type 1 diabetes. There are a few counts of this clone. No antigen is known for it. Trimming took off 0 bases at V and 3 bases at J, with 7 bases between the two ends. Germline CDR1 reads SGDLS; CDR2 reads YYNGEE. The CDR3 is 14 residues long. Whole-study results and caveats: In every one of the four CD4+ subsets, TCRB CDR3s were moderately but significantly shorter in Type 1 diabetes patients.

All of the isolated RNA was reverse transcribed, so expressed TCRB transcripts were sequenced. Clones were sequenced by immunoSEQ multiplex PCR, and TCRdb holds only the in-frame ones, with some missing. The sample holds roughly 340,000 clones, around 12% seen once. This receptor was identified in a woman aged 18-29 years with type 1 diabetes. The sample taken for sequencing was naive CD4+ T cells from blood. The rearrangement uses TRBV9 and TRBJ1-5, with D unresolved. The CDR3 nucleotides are TGTGCCAGCAGCGTAGCCGGGGTCAATCAGCCCCAGCATTTT. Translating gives CASSVAGVNQPQHF.